What follows are 30 T cell receptor beta chains derived from one specimen sequenced in a study of blood T cells in healthy people across ages. Through a sample-barcoded 5' primer and a J-beta primer mix, a second PCR was run for roughly 7 to 11 cycles. TCRdb passed the 5' RACE reads through MiXCR, listing each CDR3 protein once. The top ten clones hold more than 4% of a sample with about 1.5 million distinct CDR3 sequences, roughly 43% of them seen once. Sequencing was performed on blood. The receptor set was obtained from a woman aged 18-35 years in good health.

The chain joins TRBV6-2 or TRBV6-3 to TRBJ1-5, with 11 bases matching TRBD1. Trimming cost V 5 bases and J 6 bases; bases outside gene matches: 6. There are 15 residues in the CDR3. Germline CDR1 and CDR2: MNHEY and SVGEGT. CDR3 protein: CASSPGQGASQPQHF. CDR3 sequence (DNA): TGTGCCAGCAGTCCCGGACAGGGGGCATCTCAGCCCCAGCATTTT.

Concerning this clonotype: A much more abundant neighbour one base away suggests this may be a read error. The V call is TRBV20-1, the J call TRBJ2-5; possible D gene TRBD2, 5 bases. The CDR3 has 13 amino acids. CDR1 DFQATT and CDR2 SNEGSKA come from the germline V gene (reference sequence). Trimming took 4 bases from V and 11 from J, leaving 20 bases between them. For the CDR3, the DNA is TGCAGTGCTACAGGACTTGGTCACGATGAGCAGTACTTC. Translation gives CSATGLGHDEQYF.

This clonotype has ten or more counts. The rearrangement joins TRBV5-1 to TRBJ2-1; TRBD2 aligns across 9 bases. Trimming at V came to 4 bases and at J to 5 bases, leaving 4 bases not matched to a gene. This CDR3 region has 14 residues. The germline gives CDR1 SGHRS, CDR2 YFSETQ. Here the CDR3 DNA reads TGCGCCAGCAGCCCTCGACTAGCGGACAATGAGCAGTTCTTC. Translating it yields CASSPRLADNEQFF.

This clonotype was seen only a few times. The chain employs TRBV11-2 and TRBJ1-3; D gene ambiguous. Trimming removed 6 bases at V and 9 bases at J, with 18 bases between. The CDR3 runs to 14 residues. Per germline, CDR1 SGHAT and CDR2 FQNNGV. Here the CDR3 reads CASSSGPTVATIYF. The CDR3 region has the DNA TGTGCCAGCAGTTCGGGTCCCACCGTGGCCACCATATATTTT.

The chain recombines TRBV12-3 or TRBV12-4 with TRBJ2-5; D is perhaps TRBD2 (5 bases). This CDR3 is 15 amino acids long. V was cut by 3 bases and J by 5 bases, with 16 bases left in between. CDR3 amino acids: CASSFRGPSGETQYF. The CDR3 region has the DNA TGTGCCAGCAGTTTTCGAGGGCCCTCTGGTGAGACCCAGTACTTC.

The rearrangement links TRBV24-1 to TRBJ2-2; no clear D. The CDR3 sequence is 15 residues long. Germline V gene lookup returns CDR1 KGHDR and CDR2 SFDVKD. The germline V and J ends were trimmed by 2 bases and 1 base, with 7 bases remaining between them. CDR3 in amino acids: CATSDWLMNTGELFF. The CDR3 DNA reads as TGTGCCACCAGTGATTGGCTGATGAACACCGGGGAGCTGTTTTTT.

The J gene is TRBJ1-1, the V gene TRBV18, with TRBD1 matching 9 bases. The CDR3 is 14 residues long. The V gene end was trimmed by 5 bases and the J gene end by 4 bases; junction bases not matched to a gene: 5. Germline CDR1 reads KGHSH; CDR2 reads LQKENI. The CDR3 protein is CASSTGTGSTEAFF. CDR3 nucleotide sequence: TGTGCCAGCTCAACCGGGACAGGGAGCACTGAAGCTTTCTTT.

This clonotype was seen just once. This rearrangement joins TRBV27 to TRBJ2-1; 11 bases are a match to TRBD2. This CDR3 comprises 16 residues. V lost 6 bases to trimming and J lost 8 bases; unmatched junction nucleotides: 12. The germline CDR1 and CDR2 sequences are MNHEY and SMNVEV (reference sequence). CDR3 DNA: TGTGCCAGCAGCCGTAGCGGGAGGGCCCTCGTGTATGAGCAGTTCTTC. This sequence encodes CASSRSGRALVYEQFF.

This clonotype was seen more than once but under ten times. V and J are TRBV7-2 and TRBJ2-5; D is ambiguous. Between the trimmed V and J ends, which lost 3 bases and 1 base, there was a span of 9 bases. This CDR3 contains 14 residues. Germline loops: CDR1 SGHTA, CDR2 FQGNSA. CDR3 in DNA: TGTGCCAGCAGCTTTAGGCGTTTCCAAGAGACCCAGTACTTC. It specifies CASSFRRFQETQYF.

V and J are TRBV29-1 and TRBJ2-7; D ambiguous. This CDR3 comprises 12 residues. The germline V and J ends were trimmed by 5 bases and 3 bases, with 11 bases remaining between them. Germline V CDR1 and CDR2: SQVTM, ANQGSEA. The CDR3 DNA reads TGCAGCGTTCTTGGTAGCCGCTACGAGCAGTACTTC. It specifies CSVLGSRYEQYF.

This chain links TRBV12-3 or TRBV12-4 with TRBJ1-4; a possible D gene is TRBD1 (5 bases). This CDR3 comprises 15 residues. Trimming took 2 bases from V and 5 from J, leaving 12 bases between them. DNA for the CDR3: TGTGCCAGCAGTTTATTTGGGACGGAGAATGAAAAACTGTTTTTT. Translation gives CASSLFGTENEKLFF.

This clonotype came up a few times. This chain uses TRBV15 with TRBJ2-3; TRBD2 is a possible D gene (5 bases). Germline CDR1 and CDR2: LNHNV and YYDKDF (reference sequence). The CDR3 runs 16 residues. Trimming stripped 2 bases from V and 2 bases from J, with 14 bases between. This CDR3 reads CATSRSPGLATDTQYF. In nucleotides, the CDR3 is TGTGCCACCAGCAGATCTCCTGGACTTGCCACAGATACGCAGTATTTT.

This clonotype was counted between two and nine times. This chain links TRBV5-1 with TRBJ2-6; D unclear. The CDR3 runs to 14 residues. V lost 3 bases, J lost 3 bases, and 7 bases lay in between. Germline CDR1 SGHRS, CDR2 YFSETQ. The DNA of the CDR3 is TGCGCCAGCAGCTCTTCTGGTGGGGCCAACGTCCTGACTTTC. Its protein is CASSSSGGANVLTF.

The chain has TRBV24-1 and TRBJ2-1; the match to TRBD2 covers 7 bases. Germline lookup yields CDR1 KGHDR and CDR2 SFDVKD. The CDR3 runs 15 residues. V lost 4 bases to trimming and J lost 4 bases; unmatched junction nucleotides: 6. The CDR3 sequence: CATSELAGEYNEQFF. The CDR3 region has the DNA TGTGCCACCAGTGAACTGGCGGGGGAATACAATGAGCAGTTCTTC.

The CDR3 reads CSVEGTVYQETQYF. In nucleotides, the CDR3 is TGCAGCGTTGAAGGGACCGTGTACCAAGAGACCCAGTACTTC. V is TRBV29-1 and J is TRBJ2-5, with no clear D. V lost 1 base to trimming and J lost 0 bases, with 9 bases between them. Germline CDR1 SQVTM, CDR2 ANQGSEA. CDR3 length: 14 residues.

This clonotype turned up a few times. The chain carries TRBV7-2 and TRBJ1-2; a weak D match, TRBD1 (6 bases). Germline V gene lookup returns CDR1 SGHTA and CDR2 FQGNSA. The germline V and J ends were trimmed by 7 bases and 4 bases, with 13 bases remaining between them. The CDR3 runs 13 residues. The CDR3: CASINTGLYGYTF. In DNA form, the CDR3 reads TGTGCCAGCATCAATACAGGGCTCTATGGCTACACCTTC.

This chain links TRBV7-6 with TRBJ1-1; TRBD1 aligns across 10 bases. The CDR3 covers 15 residues. Germline V gives CDR1 SGHVS, CDR2 FNYEAQ. The V gene end was trimmed by 4 bases and the J gene end by 3 bases; junction bases not matched to a gene: 5. The CDR3 sequence: CASSSRQGADTEAFF. Here the CDR3 DNA reads TGTGCCAGCAGCTCACGACAGGGGGCAGACACTGAAGCTTTCTTT.

This clonotype was found a few times. CDR3 in DNA: TGTGCCAGCAGCTTAGTCCGTCCAAGTACCTATGGCTACACCTTC. It specifies CASSLVRPSTYGYTF. The chain uses TRBV7-9 and TRBJ1-2; D gene unclear. Trimming shortened V by 1 base and J by 4 bases, and 13 bases separated the two germline ends. CDR1 is SEHNR and CDR2 is FQNEAQ in the germline V gene (reference sequence). The CDR3 has 15 amino acids.

The chain combines TRBV6-5 with TRBJ2-5; 11 nucleotides agree with TRBD2. Germline V gives CDR1 MNHEY, CDR2 SVGAGI. V gave up 5 bases and J gave up 11 bases; unmatched junction bases: 22. This CDR3 is built from 18 residues. In DNA form, the CDR3 reads TGTGCCAGCAGTCACCTAGCGGGAGGCCCGAGCTCCTACAATGAGCAGTACTTC. Translated: CASSHLAGGPSSYNEQYF.

CDR3 protein: CASSVRGTGSYEQYF. The CDR3 DNA sequence: TGCGCCAGCAGCGTCAGAGGGACAGGGTCCTACGAGCAGTACTTC. This chain connects TRBV5-1 to TRBJ2-7, with 9 bases lining up with TRBD1. Germline V gives CDR1 SGHRS, CDR2 YFSETQ. This CDR3 spans 15 amino acids. Losses at the gene ends were 4 bases for V and 1 base for J; bases not matched to a gene: 6. Full variable domain (outside the CDR3, taken from reference TRBV5-1 and TRBJ2-7): KAGVTQTPRYLIKTRGQQVTLSCSPISGHRSVSWYQQTPGQGLQFLFEYFSETQRNKGNFPGRFSGRQFSNSRSEMNVSTLELGDSALYLCASSVRGTGSYEQYFGPGTRLTVT.

V and J are TRBV29-1 and TRBJ2-1, with 11 bases aligning to TRBD2. CDR1 is SQVTM and CDR2 is ANQGSEA in the germline V gene. The CDR3 covers 17 residues. CDR3 nucleotides: TGCTCCCTTTGGGGAACTAGCGGGAGCTCGACCTACAATGAGCAGTTCTTC. Translating gives CSLWGTSGSSTYNEQFF.

The chain carries TRBV12-3 or TRBV12-4 and TRBJ1-2, with 7 bases matching TRBD1. Trimming at V came to 6 bases and at J to 5 bases, leaving 9 bases not matched to a gene. This CDR3 spans 14 amino acids. The CDR3 spells CASSRQGIGYGYTF. The CDR3 coding sequence is TGTGCCAGCAGCCGACAGGGAATAGGGTATGGCTACACCTTC.

This clonotype was seen a handful of times. The chain couples TRBV24-1 to TRBJ2-3, with a possible D match to TRBD1 (6 bases). V gave up 2 bases and J gave up 5 bases, with 19 bases separating them. This CDR3 has 17 amino acids. Germline values: CDR1 KGHDR, CDR2 SFDVKD. CDR3 protein: CATSDYSGTPKGDTQYF. The CDR3 DNA sequence: TGTGCCACCAGTGATTACTCCGGGACACCTAAAGGAGATACGCAGTATTTT.

The V call is TRBV5-1, the J call TRBJ2-7; 7 positions match TRBD1. Trimming removed 5 bases from V and 4 bases from J; junction bases left unmatched: 6. The CDR3 spans 13 residues. The germline V gene encodes CDR1 SGHRS and CDR2 YFSETQ. CDR3 nucleotide sequence: TGCGCCAGCAGTACAGGGGAGATGTACGAGCAGTACTTC. Protein sequence: CASSTGEMYEQYF. The full variable domain, its missing parts supplied by reference TRBV5-1 and TRBJ2-7, is KAGVTQTPRYLIKTRGQQVTLSCSPISGHRSVSWYQQTPGQGLQFLFEYFSETQRNKGNFPGRFSGRQFSNSRSEMNVSTLELGDSALYLCASSTGEMYEQYFGPGTRLTVT.

This rearrangement joins TRBV9 to TRBJ1-6; D not resolved. Germline CDR1 and CDR2: SGDLS and YYNGEE. V was shortened by 0 bases and J by 13 bases, with 14 bases between the two germline ends. The CDR3 extends over 14 amino acids. CDR3 protein: CASSVEGTPRPLHF. The CDR3 region has the DNA TGTGCCAGCAGCGTAGAGGGAACACCTAGGCCCCTCCACTTT. The full variable domain, completed using reference TRBV9 and TRBJ1-6, is DSGVTQTPKHLITATGQRVTLRCSPRSGDLSVYWYQQSLDQGLQFLIQYYNGEERAKGNILERFSAQQFPDLHSELNLSSLELGDSALYFCASSVEGTPRPLHFGNGTRLTVT.

The chain joins TRBV27 to TRBJ1-5, with 9 bases lining up with TRBD1. Germline CDR1 is MNHEY and CDR2 is SMNVEV (reference sequence). Unmatched junction bases numbered 3, after V lost 6 bases and J lost 6 bases. The CDR3 length is 13 residues. CDR3 sequence: CASRQGAVQPQHF. CDR3 DNA: TGTGCCAGCAGACAGGGGGCGGTTCAGCCCCAGCATTTT.

This clonotype has more than one count but fewer than ten. The chain is built from TRBV7-2 and TRBJ1-2, with unresolved D. The CDR3 sequence is 13 residues long. From germline, CDR1 is SGHTA and CDR2 FQGNSA. V lost 0 bases, J lost 8 bases, and 10 bases lay in between. CDR3 amino acids: CASSLAVLGGYTF. In nucleotides, the CDR3 is TGTGCCAGCAGCTTAGCCGTCCTAGGAGGCTACACCTTC.

This clonotype was seen just once. This chain joins TRBV12-3 or TRBV12-4 and TRBJ1-4, with D maybe TRBD1 (5 bases). This CDR3 is 14 amino acids long. V was pared by 7 bases and J by 3 bases, with 12 bases between. CDR3 nucleotide sequence: TGTGCCAGCAAAAAGGACAACCCTAATGAAAAACTGTTTTTT. This encodes CASKKDNPNEKLFF.

The chain combines TRBV27 with TRBJ2-1, with TRBD2 matching over 8 bases. The V and J ends lost 2 bases and 3 bases, in that order; junction bases with no gene match: 6. This CDR3 has 16 residues. CDR1 MNHEY and CDR2 SMNVEV come from the germline V gene (reference sequence). CDR3 nucleotides: TGTGCCAGCAGTTTAACCCGACTAGCGAGCTACAATGAGCAGTTCTTC. Protein: CASSLTRLASYNEQFF.

The chain recombines TRBV28 with TRBJ1-2; D is unresolved. CDR3 length: 12 residues. Trimming pared 2 bases from V and 4 bases from J, leaving 5 bases between. CDR1 and CDR2 (germline): MDHEN, SYDVKM. The DNA for the CDR3 is TGTGCCAGCAGTTTAAAGCTCTATGGCTACACCTTC. Amino acid sequence: CASSLKLYGYTF.